This section outlines one TCR beta chain sequence together with its context. This record belongs to a study of shared clonotypes between healthy human individuals. Produced via immunoSEQ multiplex PCR; TCRdb's table is partial and in-frame only. The table lists around 500,000 clones, roughly 77% of them singletons. The germline CDR1 and CDR2 sequences are MNHNY and SVGAGI (reference sequence). V was pared by 5 bases and J by 1 base, with 2 bases of the junction left unmatched. The CDR3 has 14 amino acids. Source material: PBMCs. The sequence came from a woman in her forties in good health. Some clones in this sample may be carry-over from other donors' samples. This chain uses TRBV6-6 with TRBJ1-5; 7 bases map to TRBD1. The CDR3 spells CASSVDRSNQPQHF. The CDR3 coding sequence is TGTGCCAGCAGTGTGGACAGGAGCAATCAGCCCCAGCATTTT.